The 8 T cell receptor beta chains below were found in one sample sequenced in a study of early T cells in non-severe SARS-CoV-2 infection. TCRdb re-called the 5' RACE reads with MiXCR, one entry per CDR3 protein. The sample has tens of thousands of distinct CDR3 sequences, over 4% seen once. Here the sequenced sample was whole blood, taken at baseline. These receptors all come from an adult who was a healthcare worker with PCR-confirmed SARS-CoV-2 infection or an uninfected control (not recorded which).

The sample holds a few counts of this clonotype. The chain links TRBV7-2 to TRBJ1-2; no clear D gene. Per the germline V gene, CDR1 is SGHTA and CDR2 is FQGNSA. The CDR3 totals 13 residues. Trimming took 5 bases from V and 5 from J, leaving 12 bases between them. The CDR3 loop reads CASSPSPLYGYTF. The CDR3 DNA sequence: TGTGCCAGCAGCCCCTCCCCTTTATATGGCTACACCTTC.

This chain links TRBV30 with TRBJ1-6; D gene uncertain. V was trimmed by 6 bases and J by 7 bases, leaving 10 bases between them. Germline loops: CDR1 GTSNPN, CDR2 SVGIG (reference sequence). This CDR3 region has 12 residues. DNA for the CDR3: TGTGCCTGTCGGCGGACCAATTCACCCCTCCACTTT. This gives the protein CACRRTNSPLHF.

Many counts were recorded for this clonotype. The chain has TRBV12-3 or TRBV12-4 and TRBJ2-1; D could derive from TRBD1 or TRBD2 (5 bases each). V was cut by 4 bases and J by 5 bases, with 12 bases left in between. The CDR3 runs 14 residues. DNA of the CDR3: TGTGCCAGCAGTTCCCGGGACCCTGACAATGAGCAGTTCTTC. Its translation is CASSSRDPDNEQFF.

There are many counts of this clonotype. This sequence joins TRBV7-9 and TRBJ2-1; D gene ambiguous. CDR3 length: 13 amino acids. V lost 5 bases and J 8 bases, leaving 13 bases between the germline ends. Germline CDR1 SEHNR, CDR2 FQNEAQ (reference sequence). CDR3 bases: TGTGCCAGCAGCCCGCCCATCATATATGAGCAGTTCTTC. The encoded protein is CASSPPIIYEQFF.

This clonotype was detected many times. The CDR3 nucleotides read TGTGCCAGCAGTGAAGCGCGGGTTGCCGGCGATGAGCAGTTCTTC. This encodes CASSEARVAGDEQFF. The chain is built from TRBV6-1 and TRBJ2-1; the D gene is possibly TRBD2 (5 bases). The CDR3 runs to 15 residues. Germline CDR1 and CDR2: MNHNS and SASEGT. The germline V and J ends were trimmed by 0 bases and 8 bases, with 14 bases remaining between them.

The V call is TRBV4-1, the J call TRBJ1-1; D remains unclear. This CDR3 contains 13 residues. Trimming took 0 bases from V and 8 from J, leaving 10 bases between them. Germline CDR1 reads MGHRA; CDR2 reads YSYEKL. CDR3 amino acids: CASSQDQQLEAFF. CDR3 sequence (DNA): TGCGCCAGCAGCCAAGATCAGCAACTCGAAGCTTTCTTT.

The table lists this clonotype with many counts. J is TRBJ2-7 and V is TRBV4-2, with D unclear. CDR1 LGHNA and CDR2 YNFKEQ come from the germline V gene. The CDR3 contains 14 residues. Trimming removed 0 bases from V and 5 bases from J, with 11 bases in between. The DNA for the CDR3 is TGTGCCAGCAGCCAAGAACGGCTGCTTCACGAGCAGTACTTC. Protein sequence: CASSQERLLHEQYF.

This clonotype has at least ten counts. The chain carries TRBV20-1 and TRBJ2-3, with D perhaps assigned TRBD1 or TRBD2 (6 bases each). Germline CDR1 and CDR2: DFQATT and SNEGSKA (reference sequence). The CDR3 runs 14 residues. The CDR3 coding sequence is TGCAGCACGAAGGGGGGACCTAGCACAGATACGCAGTATTTT. Protein sequence: CSTKGGPSTDTQYF.